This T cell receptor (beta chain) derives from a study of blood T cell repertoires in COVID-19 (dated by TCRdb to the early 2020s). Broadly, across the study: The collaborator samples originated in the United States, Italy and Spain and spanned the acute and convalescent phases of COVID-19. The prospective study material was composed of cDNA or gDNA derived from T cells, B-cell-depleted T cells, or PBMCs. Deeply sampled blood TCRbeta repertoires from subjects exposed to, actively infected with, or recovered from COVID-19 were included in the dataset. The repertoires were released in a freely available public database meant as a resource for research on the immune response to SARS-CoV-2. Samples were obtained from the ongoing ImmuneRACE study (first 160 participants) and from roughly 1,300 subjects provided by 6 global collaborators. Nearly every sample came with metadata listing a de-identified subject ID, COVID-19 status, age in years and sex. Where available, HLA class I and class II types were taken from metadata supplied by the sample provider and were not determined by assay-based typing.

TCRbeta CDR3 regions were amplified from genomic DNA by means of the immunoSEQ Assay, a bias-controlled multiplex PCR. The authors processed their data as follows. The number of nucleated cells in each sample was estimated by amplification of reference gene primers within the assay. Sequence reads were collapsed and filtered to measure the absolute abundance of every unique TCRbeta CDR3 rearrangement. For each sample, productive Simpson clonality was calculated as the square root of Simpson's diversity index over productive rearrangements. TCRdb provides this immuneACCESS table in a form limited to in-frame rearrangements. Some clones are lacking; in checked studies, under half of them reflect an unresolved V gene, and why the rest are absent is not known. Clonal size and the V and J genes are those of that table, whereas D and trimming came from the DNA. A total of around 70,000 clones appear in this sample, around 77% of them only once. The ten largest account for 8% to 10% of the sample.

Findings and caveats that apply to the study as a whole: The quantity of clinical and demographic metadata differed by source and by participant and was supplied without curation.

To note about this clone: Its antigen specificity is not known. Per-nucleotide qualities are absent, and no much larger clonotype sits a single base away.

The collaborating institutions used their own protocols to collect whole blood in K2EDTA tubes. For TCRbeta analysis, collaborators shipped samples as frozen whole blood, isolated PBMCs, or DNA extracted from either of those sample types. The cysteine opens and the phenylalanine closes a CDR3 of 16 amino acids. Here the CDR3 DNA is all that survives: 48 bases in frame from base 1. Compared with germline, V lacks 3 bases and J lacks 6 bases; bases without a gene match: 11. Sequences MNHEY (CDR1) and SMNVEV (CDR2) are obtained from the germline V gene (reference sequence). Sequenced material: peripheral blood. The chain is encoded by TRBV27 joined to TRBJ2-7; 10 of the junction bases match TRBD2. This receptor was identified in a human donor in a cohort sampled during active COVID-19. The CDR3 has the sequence CASSFLTSGKALEQYF. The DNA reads TGTGCCAGCAGTTTCTTAACTAGCGGGAAGGCCCTCGAGCAGTACTTC.